The rows below give T cell receptor beta chains drawn from one sample of a study of blood T cell repertoires in COVID-19. Profiled with immunoSEQ multiplex PCR; TCRdb holds only in-frame clones, not every one. Of tens of thousands of clones listed, about 90% are singletons. The source material was peripheral blood. The receptor source for this set is a woman aged 65 to 85 with acute or convalescent COVID-19. Each CDR3 is given with its conserved first and last residue. A D gene is named only where the DNA matches it firmly. Expanded clones are given a class, and other clones once, few, many or no size at all.

>TRBJ2-3|.|TRBD1|TRBV29-1
TGCAGCGGGCTAGGACAGGGGATGGATACGCAGTATTTT
CSGLGQGMDTQYF
>TRBJ2-1|.|TRBD1|TRBV5-1
TGCGCCAGCAGCTTGACAGGGGGTGGCTTCAATGAGCAGTTCTTC
CASSLTGGGFNEQFF
>TRBJ1-1|once|.|TRBV5-1
TGCGCCAGCAGCTTGTTGGGACAATACACTGAAGCTTTCTTT
CASSLLGQYTEAFF
>TRBJ2-1|.|TRBD2|TRBV27
TGTGCCAGCAGCTATGTGGGACTAGCCCAGAACAATGAGCAGTTCTTC
CASSYVGLAQNNEQFF
>TRBJ1-6|once|.|TRBV12-3/TRBV12-4
TGTGCCAGCAGTTTAAGGGGCCCTCTCCTCCACTTT
CASSLRGPLLHF
>TRBJ1-1|.|TRBD1|TRBV29-1
TGCAGCGTGAGATCCGGGACAGCGAACACTGAAGCTTTCTTT
CSVRSGTANTEAFF
>TRBJ1-5|few|.|TRBV10-2
TGCGCCAGCAGCACACAGGTATTTCAGCCCCAGCATTTT
CASSTQVFQPQHF
>TRBJ1-1|.|TRBD1|TRBV6-5
TGTGCCAGCGGAAACAGGGGGTGGAACGATGAAGCTTTCTTT
CASGNRGWNDEAFF
>TRBJ2-1|.|TRBD2|TRBV10-1
TGCGCCAGCAGTGACCTGTACGGGGGGGCGGGCTACAATGAGCAGTTCTTC
CASSDLYGGAGYNEQFF
>TRBJ1-2|.|.|TRBV5-1
TGCGCCAGCAGCCTTGGGGAGGGAAACTATGGCTACACCTTC
CASSLGEGNYGYTF
>TRBJ2-3|.|TRBD2|TRBV4-1
TGCGCCAGCAGCCTCACGGGACTAGCGGGGGGTTCAGATACGCAGTATTTT
CASSLTGLAGGSDTQYF
>TRBJ2-4|.|.|TRBV6-1
TGTGCCAGCAGTTGGAGTGGGAGCAAAAACATTCAGTACTTC
CASSWSGSKNIQYF
>TRBJ2-3|once|.|TRBV27
TGTGCCAGCAGTTTCAGGGGTGGCACAGATACGCAGTATTTT
CASSFRGGTDTQYF
>TRBJ2-7|.|.|TRBV30
TGTGCCTGGAGGGGCCTAGCGCCGAGGGACGAGCAGTACTTC
CAWRGLAPRDEQYF
>TRBJ1-2|.|.|TRBV21-1
TGTGCCAGCAGCAAATTGCGGGGGCTCTATGGCTACACCTTC
CASSKLRGLYGYTF
>TRBJ2-3|.|.|TRBV6-2/TRBV6-3
TGTGCCAGCAGTTACTCGTCGGCGGGGAGATGGTATTTT
CASSYSSAGRWYF
>TRBJ1-1|once|.|TRBV18
TGTGCCAGCTCACCACGGGGGGACACTGAAGCTTTCTTT
CASSPRGDTEAFF
>TRBJ2-5|.|TRBD2|TRBV28
TGTGCCAGCAGTCTGACTAGCGGGAGGGCCCGGGAGACCCAGTACTTC
CASSLTSGRARETQYF
>TRBJ2-1|.|TRBD1|TRBV27
TGTGCCAGCAGTTTCCCGGGACAGGGGGCTTACAATGAGCAGTTCTTC
CASSFPGQGAYNEQFF
>TRBJ2-5|.|TRBD1|TRBV18
TGTGCCAGCTCGCCGAACAGGGGAGAGACCCAGTACTTC
CASSPNRGETQYF
>TRBJ2-1|.|TRBD2|TRBV3-1/TRBV3-2
TGTGCCAGCAGCCATACTAGCGGGGGTGGGGGCTCCTACAATGAGCAGTTCTTC
CASSHTSGGGGSYNEQFF
>TRBJ1-1|.|.|TRBV7-9
TGTGCCACCAAAAGGGGCACCTCGAACACTGAAGCTTTCTTT
CATKRGTSNTEAFF
>TRBJ1-1|.|TRBD1|TRBV6-8
TGTGCCAGCAGCCATATGACAGGGTTGAACACTGAAGCTTTCTTT
CASSHMTGLNTEAFF
>TRBJ2-5|once|TRBD1|TRBV9
TGTGCCAGCAGCGTAGCCCCGACAGGGGGGAACCAAGAGACCCAGTACTTC
CASSVAPTGGNQETQYF
>TRBJ1-2|.|.|TRBV18
TGTGCCAGCTCCGTGACAGCCGAGGCTGGCTACACCTTC
CASSVTAEAGYTF
>TRBJ1-1|.|TRBD1|TRBV10-2
TGCGCCAGCAGAAAAAGGGGGCCTGAAGCTTTCTTT
CASRKRGPEAFF
>TRBJ2-1|.|.|TRBV9
TGTGCCAGCAGCAGACAGGAGTTCAATGAGCAGTTCTTC
CASSRQEFNEQFF
>TRBJ2-3|.|TRBD2|TRBV7-9
TGTGCCAGCAGCTTATTTTCCCGGCGGGAGGCAGCAGATACGCAGTATTTT
CASSLFSRREAADTQYF
>TRBJ2-7|.|TRBD1|TRBV2
TGTGCCAGCACCCGACAGGGCTCCTACGAGCAGTACTTC
CASTRQGSYEQYF
>TRBJ2-2|.|TRBD1|TRBV11-3
TGTGCCAGCAGCCAGACCAGGGGGAGGAACACCGGGGAGCTGTTTTTT
CASSQTRGRNTGELFF
>TRBJ1-2|few|TRBD1|TRBV28
TGTGCCAGCAGCCGCAGACAGGGAAGGCCCGGTGGCTACACCTTC
CASSRRQGRPGGYTF
>TRBJ1-1|once|TRBD1|TRBV5-1
TGCGCCAGCACAACCGGACAGGGGGCAACTGCTGAAGCTTTCTTT
CASTTGQGATAEAFF
>TRBJ2-1|.|.|TRBV27
TGTGCCAGCAGTTTTGGGGGGGCGAACAATGAGCAGTTCTTC
CASSFGGANNEQFF
>TRBJ2-5|.|.|TRBV30
TGTGCCTGGAGACACAGGGTCGGGCAAGAGACCCAGTACTTC
CAWRHRVGQETQYF
>TRBJ2-5|once|.|TRBV5-4
TGTGCCAGCAGCCCGCCGGGGGACAGACAAGAGACCCAGTACTTC
CASSPPGDRQETQYF
>TRBJ1-1|.|TRBD1|TRBV2
TGTGCCAGCATTAGACAGGGCCTCGAGAACACTGAAGCTTTCTTT
CASIRQGLENTEAFF
>TRBJ1-5|.|.|TRBV7-9
TGTGCCAGCAGCCACTACGGAAGCAATCAGCCCCAGCATTTT
CASSHYGSNQPQHF
>TRBJ1-1|once|.|TRBV7-8
TGTGCCAGCAGTCCCTCCCCCGGGTTGTCGACTGAAGCTTTCTTT
CASSPSPGLSTEAFF
>TRBJ1-6|.|.|TRBV6-1
TGTGCCAGCAGTGATCGCGGGAGCTCCTATAATTCACCCCTCCACTTT
CASSDRGSSYNSPLHF
>TRBJ2-7|.|.|TRBV10-3
TGTGCCTCGGGACAACTCTACGAGCAGTACTTC
CASGQLYEQYF
>TRBJ1-2|.|TRBD1|TRBV18
TGTGCCAGCTCATCTCAAGGACAGGGAAGCTATGGCTACACCTTC
CASSSQGQGSYGYTF
>TRBJ1-5|.|.|TRBV2
TGTGCCAGCAGTGCCGGGAGAGATGTAGCCCAGCATTTT
CASSAGRDVAQHF
>TRBJ1-4|.|.|TRBV15
TGTGCCACCAGCAACCCGCGGCAGGGGAATGAAAAACTGTTTTTT
CATSNPRQGNEKLFF
>TRBJ2-3|.|TRBD1|TRBV7-8
TGTGCCAGCAGCTTCACGACAGGGGAGGATACGCAGTATTTT
CASSFTTGEDTQYF
>TRBJ2-1|once|.|TRBV7-2
TGTGCCAGCAGCGCAGGCCTAGCGCCCTCCTACAATGAGCAGTTCTTC
CASSAGLAPSYNEQFF
>TRBJ2-7|.|TRBD1|TRBV18
TGTGCCAGCTCATGGACAGGGGGAAACTACGAGCAGTACTTC
CASSWTGGNYEQYF
>TRBJ1-1|once|.|TRBV2
TGTGCCAGCACTCCTCAACAGGCCAAGAACACTGAAGCTTTCTTT
CASTPQQAKNTEAFF
>TRBJ2-5|.|.|TRBV7-3
TGTGCCAGCAGCCGGGGACATACGGAGACCCAGTACTTC
CASSRGHTETQYF